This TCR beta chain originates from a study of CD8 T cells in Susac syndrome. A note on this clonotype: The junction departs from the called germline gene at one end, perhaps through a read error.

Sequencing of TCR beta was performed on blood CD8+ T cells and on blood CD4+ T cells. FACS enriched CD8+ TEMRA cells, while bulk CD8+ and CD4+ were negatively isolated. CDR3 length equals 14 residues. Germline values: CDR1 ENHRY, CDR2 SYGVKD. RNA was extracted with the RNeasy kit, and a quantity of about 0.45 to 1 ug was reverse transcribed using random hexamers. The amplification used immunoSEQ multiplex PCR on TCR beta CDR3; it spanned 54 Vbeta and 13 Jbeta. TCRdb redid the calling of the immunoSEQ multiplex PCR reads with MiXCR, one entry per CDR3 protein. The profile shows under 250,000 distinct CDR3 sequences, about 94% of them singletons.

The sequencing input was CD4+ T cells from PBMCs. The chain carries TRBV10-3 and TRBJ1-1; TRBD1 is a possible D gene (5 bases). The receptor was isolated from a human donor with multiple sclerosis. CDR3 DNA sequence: TGTGCCATCAGTGAGTTGGGGCGGCCCTTCCTCCCGTCTTTT. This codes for CAISELGRPFLPSF.